The clone carrying this TCR beta chain showed up just a few times. For the second PCR, which ran for about 7 to 11 cycles, a sample-barcoded 5' primer and a J-beta primer mix were used. TCRdb passed the 5' RACE reads through MiXCR, listing each CDR3 protein once. The repertoire has 1.5 million to 2 million distinct CDR3 sequences, 28% of them found once; the top ten carry over 7%. The germline V and J ends were trimmed by 5 bases and 2 bases, with 7 bases remaining between them. CDR1 MNHEY and CDR2 SVGAGI come from the germline V gene. This CDR3 is built from 13 residues. These data are taken from a study of blood T cells in healthy people across ages.

The sequenced material came from blood. This TCR was recovered from a woman aged 30 to 39 in good health. V gene TRBV6-5 combines with J gene TRBJ1-3, with TRBD1 as a possible D gene (5 bases). CDR3 protein: CASSAGTGNTIYF. The DNA for the CDR3 is TGTGCCAGCAGTGCAGGGACTGGAAACACCATATATTTT.